A selection of T cell receptor beta chains follows, all from one sample in a study of blood T cells in healthy people across ages. MiXCR was run by TCRdb on the 5' RACE reads, yielding one entry per CDR3 protein. Here the sample spans 980,000 or so distinct CDR3 sequences, roughly 50% being singletons. The source material was blood. These receptors were taken from a man younger than 45 in good health. Both conserved end residues are part of each CDR3. D genes are given only for firm matches. The size of a clone is reported for some rows only, either as once, few or many, or as a class for expanded clones.

>-|TRBV29-1|TRBJ2-7|-
TGCAGCGTTGAAGATGCGGGGAGCTCCTACGAGCAGTACTTC
CSVEDAGSSYEQYF
>TRBD1|TRBV6-5|TRBJ1-2|-
TGTGCCAGCAGTCGACGGGACAGGGTCGGTGGCTACACCTTC
CASSRRDRVGGYTF
>-|TRBV29-1|TRBJ2-3|-
TGCAGCGTTGAAGATCTAGCTCCGGATACGCAGTATTTT
CSVEDLAPDTQYF
>TRBD1|TRBV30|TRBJ2-1|few
TGTGCCTGGAGGACAGGGGTGTACAATGAGCAGTTCTTC
CAWRTGVYNEQFF
>-|TRBV2|TRBJ2-3|-
TGTGCCAGCCAGTCGAGAACTAGCACAGATACGCAGTATTTT
CASQSRTSTDTQYF
>-|TRBV20-1|TRBJ1-2|-
TGCAGTGCTAGAGGGACAGACAACTATGGCTACACCTTC
CSARGTDNYGYTF
>-|TRBV9|TRBJ2-1|few
TGTGCCAGCAGCGTAGCTACTGGTCAAGTCGATGAGCAGTTCTTC
CASSVATGQVDEQFF
>TRBD1|TRBV9|TRBJ1-1|-
TGTGCCAGCAGCATGAACAAGGGGACAGGGGCTTCGGCGAACACTGAAGCTTTCTTT
CASSMNKGTGASANTEAFF
>TRBD2|TRBV7-2|TRBJ2-1|-
TGTGCCAGCAGCCCGGGACTAGCGGGGGGGCATCTCGACAATGAGCAGTTCTTC
CASSPGLAGGHLDNEQFF
>TRBD2|TRBV3-1|TRBJ2-7|few
TGTGCCAGCAGCCGCTACCAACTAGCGGGTTCCTACGAGCAGTACTTC
CASSRYQLAGSYEQYF
>TRBD1|TRBV20-1|TRBJ2-3|many
TGCAGTGCTAGCGACAGGGGAGGCACAGATACGCAGTATTTT
CSASDRGGTDTQYF
>-|TRBV15|TRBJ2-7|few
TGTGCCACCAGCCGGGACGTCACTAGGGACGAGCAGTACTTC
CATSRDVTRDEQYF
>TRBD2|TRBV9|TRBJ2-1|few
TGTGCCAGCAGCGGGGAACCGGGACTAGTCTACAATGAGCAGTTCTTC
CASSGEPGLVYNEQFF
>-|TRBV11-1|TRBJ2-7|-
TGTGCCAGCAGCGACCCCGCCGGCTACGAGCAGTACTTC
CASSDPAGYEQYF
>-|TRBV6-1|TRBJ1-2|-
TGTGCCAGCAGTGTATCCAGGGAAGCTAACCATGGCTGCACCTTC
CASSVSREANHGCTF
>-|TRBV12-3/TRBV12-4|TRBJ1-1|-
TGTGCCAGCAGTTTAGCGCTCGTGGTGTACACTGAAGCTTTCTTT
CASSLALVVYTEAFF
>TRBD1|TRBV6-5|TRBJ2-3|-
TGTGCCAGCAGTTACTCAGGGGGCCGAGGTACGCAGTATTTT
CASSYSGGRGTQYF
>-|TRBV2|TRBJ1-5|-
TGTGCCAGCAGGCAGGGGCCGGATCAGCCCCAGCATTTT
CASRQGPDQPQHF
>TRBD1|TRBV5-1|TRBJ2-1|-
TGCGCCAGCAGCATCTGGGACAGGGGGACCTACAATGAGCAGTTCTTC
CASSIWDRGTYNEQFF
>-|TRBV7-9|TRBJ1-5|-
TGTGCCAGCAGCTTAACCAGGGACGATCAGCCCCAGCATTTT
CASSLTRDDQPQHF
>TRBD1|TRBV4-1|TRBJ1-2|many
TGCGCCAGCAGCCAAGAACGGACAGGCGACTATGGCTACACCTTC
CASSQERTGDYGYTF
>TRBD2|TRBV20-1|TRBJ2-3|few
TGCAGTGCTAGAGATAGTGGGCGGGGGGCTAACACAGATACGCAGTATTTT
CSARDSGRGANTDTQYF
>-|TRBV15|TRBJ1-2|-
TGTGCCACCAGCAGAGATATCTCGACAGTCGGCTACACCTTC
CATSRDISTVGYTF
>-|TRBV12-3/TRBV12-4|TRBJ2-5|-
TGTGCCAGTCGATTAAGGGGAATGCAAGAGACCCAGTACTTC
CASRLRGMQETQYF
>-|TRBV2|TRBJ1-5|-
TGTGCCAGCAGTGCCAGGGAGGGGCGAAGCAATCAGCCCCAGCATTTT
CASSAREGRSNQPQHF
>TRBD1|TRBV4-2|TRBJ1-5|-
TGTGCCAGCAGCCAAACAAGTGGGACAGGGATCAATCAGCCCCAGCATTTT
CASSQTSGTGINQPQHF
>-|TRBV29-1|TRBJ2-1|-
TGCAGCACCGATTACTCTGATGGACTCTTCAATGAGCAGTTCTTC
CSTDYSDGLFNEQFF
>TRBD2|TRBV4-2|TRBJ2-1|many
TGTGCCAGCAGCCATTCCGAGACTAGCGTATACAATGAGCAGTTCTTC
CASSHSETSVYNEQFF
>-|TRBV7-2|TRBJ2-3|few
TGTGCCAGCAGCTTATTACAGGGCAGGGCAGATACGCAGTATTTT
CASSLLQGRADTQYF
>TRBD1|TRBV4-1|TRBJ1-2|-
TGCGCCAGCAGCCAACAGATACAGGGGACCTATGGCTACACCTTC
CASSQQIQGTYGYTF
>-|TRBV29-1|TRBJ2-1|-
TGCAGCGTTCCCGTCTCTCGGGATGAGCAGTTCTTC
CSVPVSRDEQFF
>-|TRBV6-1|TRBJ1-4|-
TGTGCCAGCAGTGGGACAGTTGCAACTAATGAAAAACCGTTTTTT
CASSGTVATNEKPFF
>-|TRBV20-1|TRBJ1-4|-
TGCAGTGCTAGAGATCTCTACGGGGACGCAACTAATGAAAAACTGTTTTTT
CSARDLYGDATNEKLFF
>TRBD1|TRBV27|TRBJ2-1|-
TGTGCCAGCAGCAGAGCCGGGACAGTTGAGCAGTTCTTC
CASSRAGTVEQFF
>-|TRBV7-9|TRBJ2-3|many
TGTGCCAGCAGCTTAAAAGGGGGTGCTACAGATACGCAGTATTTT
CASSLKGGATDTQYF
>-|TRBV7-2|TRBJ1-1|-
TGTGCCAGCAGCTTAGGGGCCCCTGAAGCTTTCTTT
CASSLGAPEAFF
>TRBD1|TRBV18|TRBJ2-3|-
TGTGCCAGCTCACAAGCTACAGGGGGCACAGATACGCAGTATTTT
CASSQATGGTDTQYF
>TRBD2|TRBV20-1|TRBJ2-3|-
TGCAGTGCTAGAGATGGGCAGCGGGGGGTAGATACGCAGTATTTT
CSARDGQRGVDTQYF
>-|TRBV4-1|TRBJ1-4|few
TGCGCCAGCAGCCTCGACATCCTGGTTAATGAAAAACTGTTTTTT
CASSLDILVNEKLFF
>TRBD1|TRBV20-1|TRBJ2-7|-
TGCAGTGCTAGGGCCCTGGACAGGGACTACGAGCAGTACTTC
CSARALDRDYEQYF
>-|TRBV20-1|TRBJ1-6|-
TGCAGTGCTGGTCTGAAAGGGGCCTATTATTCACCCCTCCACTTT
CSAGLKGAYYSPLHF
>TRBD2|TRBV4-1|TRBJ2-7|few
TGCGCCAGCAGTCATAGCGGGGGGCCGTTGGGTCCCTACGAGCAGTACTTC
CASSHSGGPLGPYEQYF